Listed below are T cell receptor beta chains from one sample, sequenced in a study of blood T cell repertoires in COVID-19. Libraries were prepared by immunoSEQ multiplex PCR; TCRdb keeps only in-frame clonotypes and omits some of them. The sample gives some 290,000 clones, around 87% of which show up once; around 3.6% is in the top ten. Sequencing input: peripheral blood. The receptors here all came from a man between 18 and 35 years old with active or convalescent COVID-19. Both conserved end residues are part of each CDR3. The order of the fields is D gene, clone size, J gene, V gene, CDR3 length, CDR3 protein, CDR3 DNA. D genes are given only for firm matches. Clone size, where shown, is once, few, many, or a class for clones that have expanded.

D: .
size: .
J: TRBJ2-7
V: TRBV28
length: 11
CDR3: CASSFSYEQYF
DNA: TGTGCCAGCAGTTTTAGTTACGAGCAGTACTTC

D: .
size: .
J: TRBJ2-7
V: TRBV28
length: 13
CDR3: CASQDTYPYEQYF
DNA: TGTGCCAGTCAGGACACCTACCCCTACGAGCAGTACTTC

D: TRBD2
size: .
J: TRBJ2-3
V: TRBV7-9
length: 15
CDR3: CASSQAGDNTDTQYF
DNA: TGTGCCAGCAGCCAAGCGGGGGACAACACAGATACGCAGTATTTT

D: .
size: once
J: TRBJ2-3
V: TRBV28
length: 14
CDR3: CASSLATGIDTQYF
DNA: TGTGCCAGCAGTCTCGCGACAGGAATAGATACGCAGTATTTT

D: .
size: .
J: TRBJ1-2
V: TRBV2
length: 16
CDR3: CASSEYQGGIWYGYTF
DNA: TGTGCCAGCAGTGAATACCAAGGGGGAATTTGGTATGGCTACACCTTC

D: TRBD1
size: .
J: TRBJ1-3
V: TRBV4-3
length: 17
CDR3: CASSQGTGVSPGNTIYF
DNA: TGCGCCAGCAGCCAAGGGACAGGCGTTTCTCCTGGAAACACCATATATTTT

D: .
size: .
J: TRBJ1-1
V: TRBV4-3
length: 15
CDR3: CASSQSRVLNTEAFF
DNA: TGCGCCAGCAGCCAATCCCGGGTACTTAACACTGAAGCTTTCTTT

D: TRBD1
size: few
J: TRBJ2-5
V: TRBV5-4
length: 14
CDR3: CASSIDREQETQYF
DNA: TGTGCCAGCAGCATCGACAGGGAACAAGAGACCCAGTACTTC

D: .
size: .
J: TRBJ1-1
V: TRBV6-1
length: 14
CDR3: CASSGPQGYTEAFF
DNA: TGTGCCAGCAGTGGGCCTCAGGGATACACTGAAGCTTTCTTT

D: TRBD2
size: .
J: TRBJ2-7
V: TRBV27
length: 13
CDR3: CASSSHGGGEQYF
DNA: TGTGCCAGCAGTTCGCACGGGGGGGGCGAGCAGTACTTC

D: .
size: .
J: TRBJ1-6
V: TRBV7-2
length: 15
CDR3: CASSLWAGQNSPLHF
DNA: TGTGCCAGCAGCTTATGGGCTGGACAGAATTCACCCCTCCACTTT

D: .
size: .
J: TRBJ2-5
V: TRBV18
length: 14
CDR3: CASSPATTKETQYF
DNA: TGTGCCAGCTCACCAGCGACAACCAAAGAGACCCAGTACTTC

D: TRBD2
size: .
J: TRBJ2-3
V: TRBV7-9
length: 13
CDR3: CASTLAITDTQYF
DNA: TGTGCCAGCACACTAGCGATCACAGATACGCAGTATTTT

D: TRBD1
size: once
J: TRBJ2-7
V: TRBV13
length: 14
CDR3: CASSGPDREYEQYF
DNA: TGTGCCAGCAGCGGCCCGGACAGGGAATACGAGCAGTACTTC

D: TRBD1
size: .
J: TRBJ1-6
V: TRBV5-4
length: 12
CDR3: CASRQGDSPLHF
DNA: TGTGCCAGCAGACAGGGGGATTCACCCCTCCACTTT

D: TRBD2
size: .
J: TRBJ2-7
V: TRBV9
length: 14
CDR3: CASSVTSGGNEQYF
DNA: TGTGCCAGCAGCGTGACTAGCGGGGGCAACGAGCAGTACTTC

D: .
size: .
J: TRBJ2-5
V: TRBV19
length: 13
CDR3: CASGTPLRETQYF
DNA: TGTGCCAGCGGGACACCCCTGCGAGAGACCCAGTACTTC

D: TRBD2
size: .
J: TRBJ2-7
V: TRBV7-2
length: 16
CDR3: CASSLAGTSGSYEQYF
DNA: TGTGCCAGCAGCCTAGCCGGGACTAGCGGGAGCTACGAGCAGTACTTC

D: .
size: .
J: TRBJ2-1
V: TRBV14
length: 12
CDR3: CASSQAGNEQFF
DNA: TGTGCCAGCAGCCAAGCAGGCAATGAGCAGTTCTTC

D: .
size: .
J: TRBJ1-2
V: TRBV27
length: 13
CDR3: CASRRESNYGYTF
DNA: TGTGCCAGCAGGAGGGAATCAAACTATGGCTACACCTTC

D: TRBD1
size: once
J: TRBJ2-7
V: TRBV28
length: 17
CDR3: CASSPGTVLPIAYEQYF
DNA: TGTGCCAGCAGCCCCGGGACAGTGCTTCCCATTGCCTACGAGCAGTACTTC

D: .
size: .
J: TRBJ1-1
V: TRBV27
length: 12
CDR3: CASSLVGGDAFF
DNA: TGTGCCAGCAGTTTGGTTGGGGGGGACGCTTTCTTT

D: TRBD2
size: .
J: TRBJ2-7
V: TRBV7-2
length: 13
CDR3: CASSATGGHEQYF
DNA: TGTGCCAGCAGCGCAACGGGGGGGCACGAGCAGTACTTC

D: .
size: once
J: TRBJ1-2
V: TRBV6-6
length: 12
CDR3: CASSYIDRLRTF
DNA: TGTGCCAGCAGTTACATCGACAGGCTGCGTACCTTC

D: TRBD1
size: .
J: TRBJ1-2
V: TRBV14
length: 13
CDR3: CASSPRDREGYTF
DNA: TGTGCCAGCAGCCCACGGGACAGGGAAGGCTACACCTTC

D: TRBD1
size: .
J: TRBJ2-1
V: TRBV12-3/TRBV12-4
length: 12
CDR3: CASRGQSYEQFF
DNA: TGTGCCAGCAGGGGACAGAGCTATGAGCAGTTCTTC

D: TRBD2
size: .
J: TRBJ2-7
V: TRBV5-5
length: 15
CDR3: CASSPGLAGAYEQYF
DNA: TGTGCCAGCAGTCCTGGACTAGCGGGAGCCTACGAGCAGTACTTC

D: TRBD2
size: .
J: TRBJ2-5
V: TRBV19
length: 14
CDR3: CASSTRLAGEGQYF
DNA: TGTGCCAGTAGTACGAGACTAGCGGGAGAGGGCCAGTACTTC

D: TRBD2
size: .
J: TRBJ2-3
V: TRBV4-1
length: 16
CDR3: CASSQRTSGSGDTQYF
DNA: TGCGCCAGCAGCCAGCGGACTAGCGGGAGCGGGGATACGCAGTATTTT

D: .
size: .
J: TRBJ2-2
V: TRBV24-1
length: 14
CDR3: CATSDLTGTGELFF
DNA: TGTGCCACCAGTGATTTGACAGGGACCGGGGAGCTGTTTTTT

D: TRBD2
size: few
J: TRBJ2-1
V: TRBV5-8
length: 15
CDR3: CASIDGGRAGNEQFF
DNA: TGTGCCAGCATCGACGGGGGGAGGGCCGGCAATGAGCAGTTCTTC

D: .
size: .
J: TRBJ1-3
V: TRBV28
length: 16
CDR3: CASSSETGYSGNTIYF
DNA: TGTGCCAGCAGCTCCGAGACAGGATACTCTGGAAACACCATATATTTT

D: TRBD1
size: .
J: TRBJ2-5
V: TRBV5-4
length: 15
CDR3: CASSLVRGREETQYF
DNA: TGTGCCAGCAGCTTGGTTAGGGGGCGCGAAGAGACCCAGTACTTC

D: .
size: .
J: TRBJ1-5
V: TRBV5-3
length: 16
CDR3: CARSLALRGWAEPQHF
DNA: TGTGCCAGAAGCTTGGCTTTGAGAGGGTGGGCTGAGCCCCAGCATTTT

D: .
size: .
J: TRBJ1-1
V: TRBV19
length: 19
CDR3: CASSIDAINTGSRRAEAFF
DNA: TGTGCCAGTAGTATAGACGCGATTAATACAGGGTCAAGAAGGGCTGAAGCTTTCTTT

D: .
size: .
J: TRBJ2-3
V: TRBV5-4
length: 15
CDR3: CASSLGGASTDTQYF
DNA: TGTGCCAGCAGCTTGGGCGGGGCTAGCACAGATACGCAGTATTTT

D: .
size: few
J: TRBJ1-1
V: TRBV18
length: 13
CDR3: CASSSWSGTEAFF
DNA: TGTGCCAGCTCATCATGGTCGGGGACTGAAGCTTTCTTT